This T cell receptor beta chain was sequenced in a study of Graves' ophthalmopathy and Graves' hyperthyroidism. CDR3 regions of TCR beta were amplified from RNA transcripts. RT-PCR in the first round used HTBI primers; a second-round multiplex PCR followed. TCRdb redid the calling of the multiplex PCR reads with MiXCR, one entry per CDR3 protein. The sample shows about 370,000 distinct CDR3 sequences, about a sixth of them seen only once. The table lists this clonotype with many counts. The V segment lost 5 bases and the J segment 0 bases; nucleotides outside the gene matches: 10. CDR3 length equals 16 residues. Germline loops: CDR1 DFQATT, CDR2 SNEGSKA (reference sequence).

Sample: peripheral blood. The gene calls are TRBV20-1 and TRBJ1-2; 9 bases are a match to TRBD1. This receptor was obtained from an adult woman with stable Graves' hyperthyroidism. The CDR3 nucleotides read TGCAGTGCTGAAGCCTTTACAGGGGGCTCTAACTATGGCTACACCTTC. It encodes CSAEAFTGGSNYGYTF.